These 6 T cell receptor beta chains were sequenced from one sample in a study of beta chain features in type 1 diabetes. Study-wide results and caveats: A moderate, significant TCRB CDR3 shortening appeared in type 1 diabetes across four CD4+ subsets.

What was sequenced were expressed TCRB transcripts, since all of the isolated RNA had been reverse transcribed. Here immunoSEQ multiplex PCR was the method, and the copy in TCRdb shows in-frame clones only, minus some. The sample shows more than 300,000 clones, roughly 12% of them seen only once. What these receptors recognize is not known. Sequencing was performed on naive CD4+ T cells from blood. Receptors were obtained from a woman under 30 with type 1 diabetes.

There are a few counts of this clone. The CDR3 is CASSTGTRRTDTQYF. DNA for the CDR3: TGTGCCAGCAGCACCGGGACAAGACGCACAGATACGCAGTATTTT. The chain couples TRBV7-2 to TRBJ2-3; a possible D gene is TRBD1 (6 bases). Deletions cut 5 bases from V and 1 base from J, with 13 bases between. Germline V gene sequence: CDR1 SGHTA, CDR2 FQGNSA. This CDR3 comprises 15 residues. The full variable domain, rest sourced from reference TRBV7-2 and TRBJ2-3, is GAGVSQSPSNKVTEKGKDVELRCDPISGHTALYWYRQSLGQGLEFLIYFQGNSAPDKSGLPSDRFSAERTGGSVSTLTIQRTQQEDSAVYLCASSTGTRRTDTQYFGPGTRLTVL.

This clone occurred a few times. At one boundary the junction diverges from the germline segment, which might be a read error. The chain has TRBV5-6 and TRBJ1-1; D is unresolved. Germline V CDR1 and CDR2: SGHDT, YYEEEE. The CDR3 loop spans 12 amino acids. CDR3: CASSLVASEAFF. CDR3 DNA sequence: TGTGCCAGCAGTTTGGTAGCCTCTGAGGCTTTCTTT.

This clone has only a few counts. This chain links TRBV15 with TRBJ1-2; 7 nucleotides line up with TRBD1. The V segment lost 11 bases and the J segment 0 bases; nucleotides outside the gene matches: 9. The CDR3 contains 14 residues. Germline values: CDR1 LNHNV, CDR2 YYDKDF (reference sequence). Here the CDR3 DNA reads TGTGCCTCCCGTCGGGACAGCACTAACTATGGCTACACCTTC. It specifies CASRRDSTNYGYTF.

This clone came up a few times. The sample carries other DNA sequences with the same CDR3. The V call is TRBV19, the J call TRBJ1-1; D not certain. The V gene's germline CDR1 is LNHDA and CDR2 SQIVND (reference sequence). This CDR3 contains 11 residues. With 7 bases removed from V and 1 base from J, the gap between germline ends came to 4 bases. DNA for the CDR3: TGTGCCAGTACCAGGAACACTGAAGCTTTCTTT. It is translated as CASTRNTEAFF. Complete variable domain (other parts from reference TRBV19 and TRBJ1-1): DGGITQSPKYLFRKEGQNVTLSCEQNLNHDAMYWYRQDPGQGLRLIYYSQIVNDFQKGDIAEGYSVSREKKESFPLTVTSAQKNPTAFYLCASTRNTEAFFGQGTRLTVV.

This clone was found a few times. CDR3 nucleotides: TGCGCCAGCAGCTTGGCCAGGGTGGTCGTCCACGAGCAGTACTTC. Protein sequence: CASSLARVVVHEQYF. The rearrangement links TRBV5-1 to TRBJ2-7, with D possibly matching TRBD1 (5 bases). This CDR3 region has 15 residues. The ends were cut back, 0 bases at V and 5 bases at J, with 15 bases in the middle. From germline, CDR1 is SGHRS and CDR2 YFSETQ.

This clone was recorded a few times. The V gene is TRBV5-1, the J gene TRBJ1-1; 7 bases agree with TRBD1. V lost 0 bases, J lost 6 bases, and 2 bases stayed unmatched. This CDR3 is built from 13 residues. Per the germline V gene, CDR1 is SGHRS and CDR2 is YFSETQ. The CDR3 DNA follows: TGCGCCAGCAGCTTGGGACAGGGCGCTGAAGCTTTCTTT. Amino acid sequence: CASSLGQGAEAFF.